This TCR beta chain was profiled in a study of vaccination effects on CD4 cells after COVID-19. Looked up from germline, CDR1 is MNHEY and CDR2 is SVGAGI. This CDR3 is built from 13 residues. With 8 bases removed from V and 3 bases from J, the gap between germline ends came to 12 bases. Produced via immunoSEQ multiplex PCR; TCRdb's table is partial and in-frame only. The sample includes tens of thousands of clones, around 80% of them seen just once. In the ViraFEST assay, antigen-specific CD4+ clonotypes were identified by expansion after peptide-pool stimulation. The authors isolated CD4+ T cells after around 10 days of culture. Participants each got two BNT162b2 or mRNA-1273 vaccine doses. In regard to this clone: Its antigen remains unidentified.

The sample here was CD4+ T cells from PBMCs cultured with HCoV-229E spike peptides, taken after COVID-19 vaccination. The TCR sequence derives from a human donor who received a COVID-19 vaccine. The gene calls are TRBV6-5 and TRBJ2-3, with D possibly being TRBD2 (6 bases). CDR3 protein: CASGGRFTDTQYF. In nucleotides, the CDR3 is TGTGCCAGCGGGGGGAGATTTACAGATACGCAGTATTTT.